This entry is about one TCR beta chain. One junction end does not reproduce the germline sequence, and a read error may be involved. Germline-derived CDR1 and CDR2 are SNHLY and FYNNEI. This CDR3 is built from 13 residues. The method was immunoSEQ multiplex PCR; TCRdb's version includes in-frame clones alone and lacks a portion of them. Of about 69,000 clones listed, 75% to 90% are singletons. This specimen belongs to a study of T cell responses to AZD1222 COVID-19 vaccine. This TCR was sampled from an adult who received the AZD1222 COVID-19 vaccine. The V gene is TRBV2, the J gene TRBJ1-2, with TRBD1 identical over 9 bases. The sample here was peripheral blood, taken 28 days after the second AZD1222 dose. The DNA of the CDR3 is TGTGCCAGCGGTGAGGACAGGGGAAAAGGCTACACCTTC. Its protein product is CASGEDRGKGYTF.